This T cell receptor beta chain is drawn from a study of post-analysis software for immune sequencing data. This clonotype was observed a handful of times. Its specificity is unknown. Every TCR beta cDNA library bore unique molecular identifiers. TCRdb re-analysed the PCR reads in MiXCR, keeping a single row per CDR3 protein. Of 350,000 to 450,000 distinct CDR3 sequences listed, less than 40% are singletons. Broader study findings: The study found TRBV5-6, TRBV5-1 and TRBV20-1 among five TRBV segments more frequent in patients than controls. Normalized Chao1 diversity in multiple sclerosis patients fell significantly below that of controls.

Looked up from germline, CDR1 is LGHNA and CDR2 is YNFKEQ. This CDR3 region has 18 residues. Trimming at V came to 0 bases and at J to 1 base, leaving 2 bases not matched to a gene. The rearrangement uses TRBV4-2 and TRBJ2-6, with TRBD2 matching over 11 bases. This clonotype was sampled from a girl aged 10 to 17 with multiple sclerosis. Material: blood. This chain's CDR3 is CASSQDGTSGSGANVLTF. The CDR3 nucleotides are TGTGCCAGCAGCCAAGATGGGACTAGCGGATCTGGGGCCAACGTCCTGACTTTC.